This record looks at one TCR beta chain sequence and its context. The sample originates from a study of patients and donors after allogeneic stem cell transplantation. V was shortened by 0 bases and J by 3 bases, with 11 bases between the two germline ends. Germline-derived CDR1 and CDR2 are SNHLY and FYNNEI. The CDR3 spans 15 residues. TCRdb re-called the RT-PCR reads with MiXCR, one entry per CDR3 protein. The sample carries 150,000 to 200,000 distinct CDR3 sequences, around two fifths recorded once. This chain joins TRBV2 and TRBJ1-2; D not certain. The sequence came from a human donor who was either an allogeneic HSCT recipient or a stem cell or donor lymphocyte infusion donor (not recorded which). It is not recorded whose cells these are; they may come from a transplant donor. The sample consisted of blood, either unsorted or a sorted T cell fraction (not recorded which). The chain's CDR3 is CASSEAGSWDYGYTF. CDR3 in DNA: TGTGCCAGCAGTGAAGCCGGGTCTTGGGACTATGGCTACACCTTC.